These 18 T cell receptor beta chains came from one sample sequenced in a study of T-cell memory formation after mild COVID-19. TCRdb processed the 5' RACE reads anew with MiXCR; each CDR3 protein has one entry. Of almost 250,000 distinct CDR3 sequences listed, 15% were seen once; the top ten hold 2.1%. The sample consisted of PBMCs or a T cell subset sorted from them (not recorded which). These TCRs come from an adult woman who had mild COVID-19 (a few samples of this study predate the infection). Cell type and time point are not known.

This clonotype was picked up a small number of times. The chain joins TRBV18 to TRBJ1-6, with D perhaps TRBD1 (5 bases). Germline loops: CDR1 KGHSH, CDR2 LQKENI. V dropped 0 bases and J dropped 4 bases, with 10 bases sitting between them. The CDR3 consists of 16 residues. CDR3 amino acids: CASSPPTRGYNSPLHF. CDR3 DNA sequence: TGTGCCAGCTCACCACCGACAAGGGGATATAATTCACCCCTCCACTTT.

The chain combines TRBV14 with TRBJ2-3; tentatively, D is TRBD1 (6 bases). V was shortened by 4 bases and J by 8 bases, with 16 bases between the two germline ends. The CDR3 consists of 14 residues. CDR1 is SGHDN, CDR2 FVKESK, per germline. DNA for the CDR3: TGTGCCAGCAGCCTTGCACCACAGGGTGGTACGCAGTATTTT. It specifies CASSLAPQGGTQYF.

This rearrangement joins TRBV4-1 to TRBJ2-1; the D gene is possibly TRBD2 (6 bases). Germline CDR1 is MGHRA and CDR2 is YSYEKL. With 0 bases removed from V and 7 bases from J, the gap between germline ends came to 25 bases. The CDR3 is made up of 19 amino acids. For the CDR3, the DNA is TGCGCCAGCAGCCAAGATACGGGGATCGGGCGGGGCCGTAGGAATGAGCAGTTCTTC. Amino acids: CASSQDTGIGRGRRNEQFF.

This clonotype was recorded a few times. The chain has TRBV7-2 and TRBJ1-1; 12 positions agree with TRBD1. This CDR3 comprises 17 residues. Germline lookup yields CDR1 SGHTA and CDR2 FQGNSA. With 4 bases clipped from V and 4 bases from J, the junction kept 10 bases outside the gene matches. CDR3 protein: CASSSGTGGRTGTEAFF. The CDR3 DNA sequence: TGTGCCAGCAGCTCGGGGACAGGGGGCCGGACAGGCACTGAAGCTTTCTTT. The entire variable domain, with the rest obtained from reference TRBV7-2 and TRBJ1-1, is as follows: GAGVSQSPSNKVTEKGKDVELRCDPISGHTALYWYRQSLGQGLEFLIYFQGNSAPDKSGLPSDRFSAERTGGSVSTLTIQRTQQEDSAVYLCASSSGTGGRTGTEAFFGQGTRLTVV.

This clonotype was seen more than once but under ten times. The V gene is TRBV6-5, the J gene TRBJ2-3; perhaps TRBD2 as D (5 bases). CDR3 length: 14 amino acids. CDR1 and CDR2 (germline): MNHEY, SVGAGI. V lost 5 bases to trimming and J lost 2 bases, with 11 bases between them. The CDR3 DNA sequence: TGTGCCAGCAGTGCGGGTCTTCCCACAGATACGCAGTATTTT. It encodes CASSAGLPTDTQYF.

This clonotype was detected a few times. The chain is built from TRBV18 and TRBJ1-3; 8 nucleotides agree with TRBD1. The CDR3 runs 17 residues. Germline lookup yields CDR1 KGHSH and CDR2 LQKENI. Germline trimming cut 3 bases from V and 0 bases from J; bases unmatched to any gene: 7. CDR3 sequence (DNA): TGTGCCAGCTCACCCGGACAGGGCGGAGGCTCTGGAAACACCATATATTTT. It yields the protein CASSPGQGGGSGNTIYF.

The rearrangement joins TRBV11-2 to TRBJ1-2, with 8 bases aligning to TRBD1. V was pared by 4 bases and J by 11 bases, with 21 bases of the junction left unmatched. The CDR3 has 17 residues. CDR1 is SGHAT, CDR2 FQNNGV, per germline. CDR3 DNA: TGTGCCAGCAGCTCCTACCGACAGGGGACCCCCAGCTCTCCGTACACCTTC. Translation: CASSSYRQGTPSSPYTF. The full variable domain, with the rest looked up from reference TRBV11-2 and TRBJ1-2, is EAGVAQSPRYKIIEKRQSVAFWCNPISGHATLYWYQQILGQGPKLLIQFQNNGVVDDSQLPKDRFSAERLKGVDSTLKIQPAKLEDSAVYLCASSSYRQGTPSSPYTFGSGTRLTVV.

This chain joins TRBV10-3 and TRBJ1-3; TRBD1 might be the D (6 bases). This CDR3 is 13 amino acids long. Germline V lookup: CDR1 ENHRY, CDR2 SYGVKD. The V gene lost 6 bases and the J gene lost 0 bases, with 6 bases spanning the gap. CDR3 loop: CAIRGHSGNTIYF. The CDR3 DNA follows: TGTGCCATCAGGGGACACTCTGGAAACACCATATATTTT.

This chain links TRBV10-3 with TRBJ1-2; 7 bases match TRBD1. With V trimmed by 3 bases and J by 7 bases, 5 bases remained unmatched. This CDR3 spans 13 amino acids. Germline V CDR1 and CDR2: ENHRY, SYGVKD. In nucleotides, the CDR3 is TGTGCCATCAGTGAAGACAGGGTCCGTGGCTACACCTTC. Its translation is CAISEDRVRGYTF.

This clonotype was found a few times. CDR3 nucleotides: TGTGCCAGCAGCTCTCGGACCTTGCGGGGGACTGAAGCTTTCTTT. Protein: CASSSRTLRGTEAFF. The chain employs TRBV7-2 and TRBJ1-1; possible D gene TRBD1, 5 bases. The V and J ends lost 4 bases and 5 bases respectively, with 17 bases between them. The CDR3 spans 15 residues. Germline CDR1 reads SGHTA; CDR2 reads FQGNSA.

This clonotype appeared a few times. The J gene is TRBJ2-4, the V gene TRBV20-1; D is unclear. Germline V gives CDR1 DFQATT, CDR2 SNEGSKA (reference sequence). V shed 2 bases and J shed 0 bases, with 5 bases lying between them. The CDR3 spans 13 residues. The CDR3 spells CSARNPAKNIQYF. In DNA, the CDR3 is TGCAGTGCTAGAAATCCAGCCAAAAACATTCAGTACTTC.

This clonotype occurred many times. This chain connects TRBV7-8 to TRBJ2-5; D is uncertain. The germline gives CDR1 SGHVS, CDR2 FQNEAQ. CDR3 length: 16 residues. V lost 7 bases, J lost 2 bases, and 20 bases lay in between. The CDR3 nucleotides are TGTGCCAGCACCCGCGTGTCATCGGGCCAACAAGAGACCCAGTACTTC. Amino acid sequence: CASTRVSSGQQETQYF.

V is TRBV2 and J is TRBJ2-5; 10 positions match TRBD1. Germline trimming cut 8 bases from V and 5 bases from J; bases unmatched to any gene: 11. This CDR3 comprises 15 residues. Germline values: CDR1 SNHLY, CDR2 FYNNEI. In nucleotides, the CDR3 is TGTGCCAGCTATCGGGACAGGGGAATTTTGGAGACCCAGTACTTC. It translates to CASYRDRGILETQYF.

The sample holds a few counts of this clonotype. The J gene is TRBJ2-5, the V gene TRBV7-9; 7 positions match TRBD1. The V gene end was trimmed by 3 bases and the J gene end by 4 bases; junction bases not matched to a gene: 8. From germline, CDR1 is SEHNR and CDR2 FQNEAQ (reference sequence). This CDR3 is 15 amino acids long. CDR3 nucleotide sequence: TGTGCCAGCAGCTTCTACCGACAGGGTGGAGAGACCCAGTACTTC. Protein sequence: CASSFYRQGGETQYF. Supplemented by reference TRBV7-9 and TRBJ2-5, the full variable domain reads DTGVSQNPRHKITKRGQNVTFRCDPISEHNRLYWYRQTLGQGPEFLTYFQNEAQLEKSRLLSDRFSAERPKGSFSTLEIQRTEQGDSAMYLCASSFYRQGGETQYFGPGTRLLVL.

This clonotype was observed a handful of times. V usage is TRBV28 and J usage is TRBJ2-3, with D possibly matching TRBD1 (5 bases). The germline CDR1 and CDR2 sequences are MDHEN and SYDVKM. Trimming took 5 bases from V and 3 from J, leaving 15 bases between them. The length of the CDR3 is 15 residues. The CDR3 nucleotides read TGTGCCAGCAGTCCTCCAGACAGTCTAACAGATACGCAGTATTTT. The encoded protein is CASSPPDSLTDTQYF.

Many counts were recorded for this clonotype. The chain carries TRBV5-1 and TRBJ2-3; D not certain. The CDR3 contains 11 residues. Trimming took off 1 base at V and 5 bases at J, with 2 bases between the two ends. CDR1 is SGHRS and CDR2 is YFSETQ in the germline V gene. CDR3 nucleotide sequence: TGCGCCAGCAGCTTGAAAGATACGCAGTATTTT. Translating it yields CASSLKDTQYF.

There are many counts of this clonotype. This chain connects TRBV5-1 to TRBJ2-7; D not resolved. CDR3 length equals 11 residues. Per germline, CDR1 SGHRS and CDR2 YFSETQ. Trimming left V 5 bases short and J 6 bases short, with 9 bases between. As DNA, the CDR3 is TGCGCCAGCAGTCTGTACCGCGAGCAGTACTTC. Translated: CASSLYREQYF.

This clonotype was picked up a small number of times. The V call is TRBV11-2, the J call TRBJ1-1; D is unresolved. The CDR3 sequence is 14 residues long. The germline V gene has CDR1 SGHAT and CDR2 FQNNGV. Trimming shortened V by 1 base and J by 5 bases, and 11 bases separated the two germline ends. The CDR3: CASSLAYGRTEAFF. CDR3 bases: TGTGCCAGCAGCTTAGCGTACGGGAGAACTGAAGCTTTCTTT. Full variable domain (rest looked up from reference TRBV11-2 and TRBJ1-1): EAGVAQSPRYKIIEKRQSVAFWCNPISGHATLYWYQQILGQGPKLLIQFQNNGVVDDSQLPKDRFSAERLKGVDSTLKIQPAKLEDSAVYLCASSLAYGRTEAFFGQGTRLTVV.